These T cell receptor beta chains were read from a single sample in a study of brain T cells in children with intractable seizures. Generated by immunoSEQ multiplex PCR, the TCRdb table keeps only in-frame clones and is missing some. Of a few hundred thousand clones in the sample, over 90% were seen once. The specimen comprised peripheral blood, sampled about 5 months after surgery. These receptors all come from a boy in the first two years of life with tuberous sclerosis and intractable seizures. Both conserved end residues are part of each CDR3. D genes are given only for firm matches. Expanded clones are given a class, and other clones once, few, many or no size at all.

len | j_gene | v_gene | abundance | d_gene | CDR3aa | CDR3nt
15 | TRBJ1-5 | TRBV5-1 | - | - | CASSSVGDRNQPQHF | TGCGCCAGCAGTTCGGTCGGGGATCGAAATCAGCCCCAGCATTTT
15 | TRBJ2-7 | TRBV6-6 | - | TRBD2 | CASSSHLAGAHEQYF | TGTGCCAGCAGTTCCCACCTAGCGGGAGCCCACGAGCAGTACTTC
14 | TRBJ1-2 | TRBV7-9 | - | - | CASSSAGTDHGYTF | TGTGCCAGCAGCAGTGCGGGGACGGACCATGGCTACACCTTC
13 | TRBJ1-1 | TRBV9 | - | - | CASSVGVFAEAFF | TGTGCCAGCAGCGTAGGGGTCTTCGCTGAAGCTTTCTTT
17 | TRBJ2-1 | TRBV19 | - | TRBD1 | CASSIASGRGSYNEQFF | TGTGCCAGTAGTATTGCCAGCGGCAGGGGGTCCTACAATGAGCAGTTCTTC
15 | TRBJ2-5 | TRBV6-2/TRBV6-3 | - | TRBD2 | CASSAAGLAEETQYF | TGTGCCAGCAGTGCGGCTGGACTAGCGGAAGAGACCCAGTACTTC
11 | TRBJ2-1 | TRBV5-6 | - | - | CASSLDGEQFF | TGTGCCAGCAGCTTAGATGGTGAGCAGTTCTTC
14 | TRBJ1-1 | TRBV9 | - | - | CASKEVGLGEEAFF | TGTGCCAGCAAAGAGGTTGGATTAGGGGAAGAAGCTTTCTTT
16 | TRBJ1-1 | TRBV10-3 | - | TRBD1 | CAISEARTGGATEAFF | TGTGCCATCAGTGAGGCTAGGACAGGGGGTGCCACTGAAGCTTTCTTT
13 | TRBJ2-7 | TRBV3-1/TRBV3-2 | - | TRBD1 | CASSQTGVYEQYF | TGTGCCAGCAGCCAAACAGGGGTCTACGAGCAGTACTTC
16 | TRBJ2-1 | TRBV7-8 | - | - | CASSLAGQGGYNEQFF | TGTGCCAGCAGCTTAGCCGGGCAGGGAGGCTACAATGAGCAGTTCTTC
14 | TRBJ2-1 | TRBV30 | once | - | CAWRSRVRYNEQFF | TGTGCCTGGAGATCCAGAGTTAGGTACAATGAGCAGTTCTTC
16 | TRBJ1-1 | TRBV19 | - | TRBD1 | CASRVFWAGGNTEAFF | TGTGCCAGTAGAGTATTTTGGGCAGGGGGGAACACTGAAGCTTTCTTT
13 | TRBJ1-1 | TRBV7-3 | once | - | CASSLNGHTEAFF | TGTGCCAGCAGCTTAAACGGCCACACTGAAGCTTTCTTT
14 | TRBJ1-1 | TRBV6-5 | - | TRBD1 | CASGQTGINTEAFF | TGTGCCAGCGGTCAGACAGGGATTAACACTGAAGCTTTCTTT
16 | TRBJ2-1 | TRBV9 | - | TRBD2 | CASSVEGGPPYNEQFF | TGTGCCAGCAGCGTAGAGGGAGGGCCTCCCTACAATGAGCAGTTCTTC
16 | TRBJ1-1 | TRBV28 | - | TRBD1 | CASRRLGTGHNTEAFF | TGTGCCAGCAGACGCCTTGGGACAGGGCATAACACTGAAGCTTTCTTT
11 | TRBJ2-2 | TRBV6-2/TRBV6-3 | - | - | CASSSYGELFF | TGTGCCAGCAGTTCCTACGGGGAGCTGTTTTTT
12 | TRBJ2-7 | TRBV7-9 | - | - | CASSYDSNEQYF | TGTGCCAGCAGCTACGACAGTAACGAGCAGTACTTC
14 | TRBJ2-5 | TRBV15 | - | - | CATSRRDYQETQYF | TGTGCCACCAGCAGAAGGGACTACCAAGAGACCCAGTACTTC
15 | TRBJ2-4 | TRBV6-6 | - | TRBD2 | CASSYSLAAKNIQYF | TGTGCCAGCAGTTACTCACTAGCGGCCAAAAACATTCAGTACTTC
13 | TRBJ1-1 | TRBV5-6 | - | TRBD1 | CASSFIQGAEAFF | TGTGCCAGCAGCTTCATTCAGGGGGCTGAAGCTTTCTTT
14 | TRBJ1-1 | TRBV6-1 | - | - | CASSDMGSTTEAFF | TGTGCCAGCAGTGATATGGGTTCTACCACTGAAGCTTTCTTT
12 | TRBJ1-2 | TRBV30 | - | - | CAWSFSGDGYTF | TGTGCCTGGAGTTTTTCAGGGGATGGCTACACCTTC
13 | TRBJ1-2 | TRBV11-3 | - | - | CASSLGPDYGYTF | TGTGCCAGCAGCTTAGGGCCGGATTATGGCTACACCTTC
13 | TRBJ1-1 | TRBV6-6 | - | TRBD1 | CASTPQGGTEAFF | TGTGCCAGCACTCCACAGGGGGGAACTGAAGCTTTCTTT
17 | TRBJ2-7 | TRBV15 | - | - | CATSRDLQDRGAYEQYF | TGTGCCACCAGCAGAGATCTTCAAGACCGTGGGGCGTACGAGCAGTACTTC
15 | TRBJ2-5 | TRBV15 | once | TRBD1 | CATSREYRGKETQYF | TGTGCCACCAGCAGAGAATACAGGGGAAAGGAGACCCAGTACTTC
16 | TRBJ1-5 | TRBV28 | - | TRBD1 | CASRPPGQGFFQPQHF | TGTGCCAGCAGACCCCCGGGACAGGGCTTCTTTCAGCCCCAGCATTTT
14 | TRBJ2-3 | TRBV18 | - | - | CASSTRTHTDTQYF | TGTGCCAGCTCAACGCGGACCCACACAGATACGCAGTATTTT